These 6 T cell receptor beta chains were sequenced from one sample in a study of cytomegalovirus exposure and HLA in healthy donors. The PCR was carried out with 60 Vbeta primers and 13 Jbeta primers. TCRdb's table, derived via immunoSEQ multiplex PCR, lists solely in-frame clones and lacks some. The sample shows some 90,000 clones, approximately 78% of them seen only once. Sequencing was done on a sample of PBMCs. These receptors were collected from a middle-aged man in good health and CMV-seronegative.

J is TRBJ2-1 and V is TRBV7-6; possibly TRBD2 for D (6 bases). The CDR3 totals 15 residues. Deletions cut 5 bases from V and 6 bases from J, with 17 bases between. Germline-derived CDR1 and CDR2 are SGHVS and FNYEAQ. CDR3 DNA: TGTGCCAGCAGCGGCAGACTAGTACATGGCAATGAGCAGTTCTTC. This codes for CASSGRLVHGNEQFF.

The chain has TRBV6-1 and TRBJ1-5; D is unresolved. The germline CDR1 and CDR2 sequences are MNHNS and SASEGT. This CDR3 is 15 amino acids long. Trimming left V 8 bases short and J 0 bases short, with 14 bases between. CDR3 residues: CASQEITYSNQPQHF. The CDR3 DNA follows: TGTGCCAGCCAGGAAATCACATATAGCAATCAGCCCCAGCATTTT.

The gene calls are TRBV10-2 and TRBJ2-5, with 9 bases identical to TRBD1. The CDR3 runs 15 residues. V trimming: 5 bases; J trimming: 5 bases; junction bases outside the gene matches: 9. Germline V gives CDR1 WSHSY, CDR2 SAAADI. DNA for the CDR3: TGCGCCAGCAGTCCACAGGGGGCGTTAGGGGAGACCCAGTACTTC. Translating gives CASSPQGALGETQYF.

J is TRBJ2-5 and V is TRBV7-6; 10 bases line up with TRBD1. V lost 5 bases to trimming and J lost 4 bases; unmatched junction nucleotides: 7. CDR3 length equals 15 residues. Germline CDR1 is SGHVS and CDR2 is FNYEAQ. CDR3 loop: CASSPGGQGGETQYF. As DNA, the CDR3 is TGTGCCAGCAGCCCCGGAGGACAGGGGGGAGAGACCCAGTACTTC.

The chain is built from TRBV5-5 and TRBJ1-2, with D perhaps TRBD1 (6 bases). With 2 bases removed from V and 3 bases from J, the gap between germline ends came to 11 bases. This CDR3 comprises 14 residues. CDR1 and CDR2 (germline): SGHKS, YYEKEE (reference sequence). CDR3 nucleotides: TGTGCCAGCAGCTTCACAGGGTACGACTATGGCTACACCTTC. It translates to CASSFTGYDYGYTF.

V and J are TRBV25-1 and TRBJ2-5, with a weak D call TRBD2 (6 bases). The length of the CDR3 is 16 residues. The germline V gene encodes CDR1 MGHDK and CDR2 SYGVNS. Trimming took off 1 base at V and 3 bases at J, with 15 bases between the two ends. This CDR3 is CASSEWMGTPKETQYF. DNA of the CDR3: TGTGCCAGCAGTGAATGGATGGGGACTCCCAAAGAGACCCAGTACTTC.